What follows describes a single T cell receptor (beta chain). Its antigen is unknown. Trimming stripped 5 bases from V and 7 bases from J, with 15 bases between. Germline V gene sequence: CDR1 SGHVS, CDR2 FNYEAQ. The length of the CDR3 is 13 residues. This sample was included in a study of cytotoxic CD8 clonotypes in ibrutinib-treated CLL. In the study overall: Among the patients, some eleven presented as relapsed/refractory and 15 as treatment-naive; 17 to 18 showed unmutated IGHV.

Libraries were prepared by immunoSEQ multiplex PCR; TCRdb keeps only in-frame clonotypes and omits some of them. The sample lists 300,000 to 400,000 clones, under 70% seen once, with around 6.3% in the top ten. Overall study results and limits: Sample timing was unmatched between remission and later-progressing patients; lymph nodes unstudied. With treatment, public clonotypes, which were uncommon, either contracted or remained stable.

The TCR comes from a human donor with chronic lymphocytic leukemia. The source material was PBMCs, sampled after 36 months of ibrutinib treatment. The chain is built from TRBV7-6 and TRBJ2-7; weak D call: TRBD1 (5 bases). CDR3 DNA: TGTGCCAGCAGCGTAGGGCAGGGCGGTGAGCAGTACTTC. Translating gives CASSVGQGGEQYF.